This T cell receptor beta chain was retrieved from a study of blood T cell repertoires in COVID-19. At the level of the study: The United States, Italy and Spain supplied acute and convalescent COVID-19 samples. The cDNA or gDNA used as material had been derived from T cells, B-cell-depleted T cells, or PBMCs.

The CDR3 is 15 amino acids. Germline CDR1 is KGHSH and CDR2 is LQKENI. V was trimmed by 3 bases and J by 1 base, leaving 12 bases between them. The table came from immunoSEQ multiplex PCR; TCRdb's copy has only in-frame clones and leaves some out. Counted here are 250,000 to 300,000 clones, roughly 84% occurring once; the ten biggest clones make up under 5%. The V gene is TRBV18, the J gene TRBJ1-1; TRBD1 might be the D (6 bases). This TCR derives from a man aged 55 to 69 with acute or convalescent COVID-19. Sequencing used peripheral blood. CDR3 protein: CASSPNQGQNTEAFF. Here the CDR3 DNA reads TGTGCCAGCTCACCGAATCAGGGACAGAACACTGAAGCTTTCTTT.